These 7 T cell receptor beta chains share one sample of origin, sequenced in a study of technical replicates of blood from four donors. The data were produced by immunoSEQ multiplex PCR, yet TCRdb's version contains in-frame clones alone and is incomplete. The sample yields approximately 88,000 clones, 94% seen once. Input material: T cells isolated from PBMCs. These receptors all stem from a human donor in good health.

This clone was counted a single time. This chain links TRBV2 with TRBJ2-4; D unclear. The V end was cut by 4 bases, the J end by 3 bases, with 7 bases between. The CDR3 totals 13 residues. Germline V CDR1 and CDR2: SNHLY, FYNNEI. The CDR3 DNA reads TGTGCCAGCAGTGCCCACGGCAAAAACATTCAGTACTTC. Its translation: CASSAHGKNIQYF.

In this sample, this clone turned up once. J is TRBJ1-5 and V is TRBV7-9, with 8 bases matching TRBD1. The CDR3 contains 14 residues. CDR1 is SEHNR and CDR2 is FQNEAQ in the germline V gene (reference sequence). Losses at the gene ends were 4 bases for V and 5 bases for J; bases not matched to a gene: 4. CDR3 loop: CASSSGTGYQPQHF. The CDR3 DNA follows: TGTGCCAGCAGCTCAGGGACAGGTTATCAGCCCCAGCATTTT.

The chain has TRBV21-1 and TRBJ1-6; TRBD1 is the table's D call, not checked against the DNA. TRBV21-1 is shown as a pseudogene. CDR3 length: 16 amino acids. In DNA form, the CDR3 reads TGTGCCAGCTTGGGTCCAACTGACAAATTTAGTTCACCCCTCCACTTT. As protein: CASLGPTDKFSSPLHF.

The rearrangement joins TRBV19 to TRBJ1-1, with 10 nucleotides matching TRBD1. Germline CDR1 is LNHDA and CDR2 is SQIVND (reference sequence). V gave up 6 bases and J gave up 8 bases; unmatched junction bases: 3. The CDR3 is 12 residues long. The CDR3, as DNA: TGTGCCAGTAGATCGGGACAGGGGGAAGCTTTCTTT. Translating it yields CASRSGQGEAFF. Based on the CDR3 plus reference TRBV19 and TRBJ1-1, the full variable domain is DGGITQSPKYLFRKEGQNVTLSCEQNLNHDAMYWYRQDPGQGLRLIYYSQIVNDFQKGDIAEGYSVSREKKESFPLTVTSAQKNPTAFYLCASRSGQGEAFFGQGTRLTVV.

This clone was counted a few times. The gene calls are TRBV29-1 and TRBJ1-1; no definite D call. This CDR3 has 11 amino acids. Germline V gene sequence: CDR1 SQVTM, CDR2 ANQGSEA. Trimming stripped 3 bases from V and 4 bases from J, with 6 bases between. CDR3 nucleotide sequence: TGCAGCGTTGATTTCGGCACTGAAGCTTTCTTT. It specifies CSVDFGTEAFF.

The chain combines TRBV5-5 with TRBJ2-5; possibly TRBD1 for D (6 bases). The V end lost 9 bases, the J end lost 6 bases, and 18 bases lay between the germline ends. This CDR3 has 13 residues. Germline-derived CDR1 and CDR2 are SGHKS and YYEKEE (reference sequence). CDR3 sequence: CATSEGGEKTQYF. The CDR3 bases are TGTGCCACCTCGGAAGGGGGAGAGAAGACCCAGTACTTC.

The chain links TRBV5-4 to TRBJ2-3, with 9 nucleotides matching TRBD1. Germline V gene lookup returns CDR1 SGHNT and CDR2 YYREEE (reference sequence). V shed 3 bases and J 4 bases; nucleotides not matched to a gene: 3. This CDR3 region has 14 residues. The CDR3 DNA follows: TGTGCCAGCAGCTGGGACAGGGTCCCAGATACGCAGTATTTT. This codes for CASSWDRVPDTQYF.